This record covers a single T cell receptor (beta chain). V lost 4 bases and J lost 3, with 15 bases in between. CDR1 and CDR2 from the germline V gene are SNHLY and FYNNEI. The CDR3 consists of 15 residues. The table came from immunoSEQ multiplex PCR; TCRdb's copy has only in-frame clones and leaves some out. Of about 2 million clones listed, roughly 94% are singletons. This record belongs to a study of shared clonotypes between healthy human individuals. The sample was naive CD4+ T cells sorted from blood. Documented subset: CD45RA+ positively selected. J is TRBJ2-5 and V is TRBV2; D uncertain. The TCR was taken from a man between 18 and 29 years old in good health. CDR3 sequence reads: CASSGWLTAKETQYF. CDR3 sequence (DNA): TGTGCCAGCAGTGGGTGGTTAACCGCGAAAGAGACCCAGTACTTC.